This TCR delta chain is drawn from a study of Vδ1+ human thymocytes. Findings and caveats of the study: Donors shared many TRG clonotypes but few TRD clonotypes. In the thymus, TRG and TRD repertoires looked highly polyclonal with Gaussian CDR3 lengths. Thymic delta-chain repertoires held roughly 20% Vdelta2 sequences and few Vdelta3, despite high sort purity.

A few counts support this clone. Its cognate antigen is unknown. Germline assignment: CDR1 TSWWSYY and CDR2 QGS. This CDR3 spans 16 amino acids. Trimming took 0 bases from V and 8 from J, leaving 19 bases between them. Extracted RNA was reverse transcribed into cDNA. CDR3 amplicons came from multiplex PCR with pooled V-gene forward and constant-region reverse primers. TCRdb repeated clone calling on the multiplex PCR reads with CATT. The table includes 70,000 to 90,000 delta-chain clones, around 32% detected once. Alphabeta T cells were depleted, then CD3+ Vdelta1+ Vdelta2- thymocytes were FACS-sorted. Sorted Vdelta1+ thymocytes were roughly 97% to 99.6% pure.

The clonotype comes from a boy in the first two years of life who had congenital heart surgery. Sequenced material: Vdelta1+ gamma-delta thymocytes from the thymus. Subset meaning: FACS-sorted CD3+ TCRalphabeta- TCRVdelta1+ TCRVdelta2- thymocytes. V usage is TRDV1 and J usage is TRDJ1; D may be TRDD3 (6 bases). This CDR3 reads CALGELFGGGTGKLIF. In nucleotides, the CDR3 is TGTGCTCTTGGGGAACTATTCGGTGGGGGGACGGGAAAACTCATCTTT.